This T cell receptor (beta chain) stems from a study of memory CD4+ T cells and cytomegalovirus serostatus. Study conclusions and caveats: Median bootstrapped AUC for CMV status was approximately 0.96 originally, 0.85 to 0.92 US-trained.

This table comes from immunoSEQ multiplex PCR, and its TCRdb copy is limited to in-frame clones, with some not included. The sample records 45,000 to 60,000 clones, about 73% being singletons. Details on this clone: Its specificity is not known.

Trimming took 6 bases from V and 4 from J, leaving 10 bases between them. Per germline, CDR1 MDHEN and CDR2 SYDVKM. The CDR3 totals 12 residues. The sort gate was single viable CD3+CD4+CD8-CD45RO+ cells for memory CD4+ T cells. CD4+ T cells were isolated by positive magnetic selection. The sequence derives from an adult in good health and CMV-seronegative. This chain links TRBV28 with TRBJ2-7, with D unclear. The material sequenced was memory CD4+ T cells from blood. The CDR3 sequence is CASSSGRYEQYF. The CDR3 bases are TGTGCCAGCAGCTCCGGACGTTACGAGCAGTACTTC.